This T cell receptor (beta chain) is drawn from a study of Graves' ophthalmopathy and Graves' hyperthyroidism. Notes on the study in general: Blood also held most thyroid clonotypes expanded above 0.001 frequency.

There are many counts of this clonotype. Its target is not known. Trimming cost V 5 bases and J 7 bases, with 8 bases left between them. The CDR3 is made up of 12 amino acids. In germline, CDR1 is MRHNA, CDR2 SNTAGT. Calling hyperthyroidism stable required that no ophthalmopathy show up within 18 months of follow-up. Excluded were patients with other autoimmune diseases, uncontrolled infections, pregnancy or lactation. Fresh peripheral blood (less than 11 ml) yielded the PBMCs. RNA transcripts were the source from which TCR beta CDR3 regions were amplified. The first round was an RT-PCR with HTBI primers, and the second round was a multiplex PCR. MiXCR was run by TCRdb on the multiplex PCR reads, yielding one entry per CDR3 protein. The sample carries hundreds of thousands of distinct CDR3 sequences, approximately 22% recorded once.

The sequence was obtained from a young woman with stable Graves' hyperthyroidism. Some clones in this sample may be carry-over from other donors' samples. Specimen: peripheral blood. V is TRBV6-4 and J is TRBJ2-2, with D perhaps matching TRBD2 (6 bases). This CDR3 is CASSQGGGELFF. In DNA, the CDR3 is TGTGCCAGCAGTCAGGGAGGCGGGGAGCTGTTTTTT.